Below, 15 T cell receptor beta chains from the same sample are listed, as sequenced in a study of blood T cells in healthy people across ages (dated by TCRdb to 2015 to 2017). The method behind the library was 5' RACE. The sequencer was an Illumina HiSeq 2500. A second PCR of roughly 6 to 11 cycles was run with a J-beta primer mix and a sample-barcoded 5' primer. TCRdb passed the public sequencing reads through fastp at Q25 and MiXCR, retaining productive beta sequences. Rows matching on CDR3 protein sequence are summarized as one entry with the most common DNA and genes. Here the sample has roughly 2 million distinct CDR3 sequences; around 48% occur a single time. The biggest ten clones account for 2.1% of the sample. Specimen: blood. These receptors came from a woman between 40 and 50 years old in good health.

This clonotype was detected only once. The J gene is TRBJ2-3, the V gene TRBV10-3; 7 positions match TRBD2. The CDR3 loop spans 13 amino acids. Germline V lookup: CDR1 ENHRY, CDR2 SYGVKD. V shed 10 bases, J shed 3 bases, and the junction held 7 bases outside the gene matches. The CDR3, as DNA: TGTGCCACGGAAGCGGGAAATACAGATACGCAGTATTTT. It translates to CATEAGNTDTQYF.

This chain links TRBV29-1 with TRBJ2-3; TRBD1 might be the D (6 bases). Germline V gene data show CDR1 as SQVTM and CDR2 as ANQGSEA. Trimming removed 6 bases at V and 6 bases at J, with 19 bases between. The CDR3 totals 14 residues. This chain's CDR3 is CSVPEGGSLDTQYF. In nucleotides, the CDR3 is TGCAGCGTCCCCGAAGGGGGTTCCCTGGATACGCAGTATTTT.

The chain uses TRBV6-6 and TRBJ1-2; D is perhaps TRBD1 (5 bases). The germline V gene has CDR1 MNHNY and CDR2 SVGAGI (reference sequence). The CDR3 is 14 amino acids. V was cut by 0 bases and J by 8 bases, with 13 bases left in between. The CDR3 DNA follows: TGTGCCAGCAGTTACTCGTGGGGCCAGGGAGGCTACACCTTC. This gives the protein CASSYSWGQGGYTF.

This chain uses TRBV25-1 with TRBJ2-3; 11 bases agree with TRBD2. This CDR3 has 17 amino acids. CDR1 and CDR2 (germline): MGHDK, SYGVNS. After removal of 1 base from V and 2 bases from J, the junction contained 5 bases not matched to a gene. The CDR3 here is CASSEWASGGYTDTQYF. CDR3 sequence (DNA): TGTGCCAGCAGTGAATGGGCTAGCGGGGGGTACACAGATACGCAGTATTTT.

The chain has TRBV28 and TRBJ2-3, with D tentatively TRBD1 (7 bases). The CDR3 has 17 amino acids. V was trimmed by 4 bases and J by 2 bases, leaving 19 bases between them. Looked up from germline, CDR1 is MDHEN and CDR2 is SYDVKM. The CDR3 protein is CASSSGGQVGFTDTQYF. The CDR3 bases are TGTGCCAGCAGTTCAGGGGGGCAAGTTGGTTTCACAGATACGCAGTATTTT.

The chain links TRBV4-3 to TRBJ1-2; perhaps TRBD1 as D (5 bases). The CDR3 length is 14 residues. V lost 2 bases, J lost 3 bases, and 10 bases lay in between. Germline V gives CDR1 LGHNA, CDR2 YSLEER. The CDR3 loop reads CASSQQGSDYGYTF. The CDR3 nucleotides read TGCGCCAGCAGCCAACAGGGTAGTGACTATGGCTACACCTTC.

This chain joins TRBV11-2 and TRBJ2-4, with TRBD2 matching over 7 bases. V gave up 1 base and J gave up 0 bases; unmatched junction bases: 9. Germline V CDR1 and CDR2: SGHAT, FQNNGV. The CDR3 consists of 18 residues. As DNA, the CDR3 is TGTGCCAGCAGCTTAGGGGTGGGAGCGGGGATAGCCAAAAACATTCAGTACTTC. Encoded protein: CASSLGVGAGIAKNIQYF.

This clonotype occurred a few times. The rearrangement links TRBV20-1 to TRBJ2-1; D remains ambiguous. V lost 2 bases and J lost 0, with 5 bases in between. The germline gives CDR1 DFQATT, CDR2 SNEGSKA (reference sequence). The CDR3 has 13 residues. CDR3 residues: CSARRLSYNEQFF. CDR3 nucleotide sequence: TGCAGTGCTAGACGCCTCTCCTACAATGAGCAGTTCTTC.

The CDR3 DNA follows: TGCGCCAGCAGCCAAGAGTCTCGGGGGGCTTGGGGCTACACCTTC. Translating gives CASSQESRGAWGYTF. J is TRBJ1-2 and V is TRBV4-3; maybe TRBD1 (6 bases). V lost 0 bases and J 8 bases, leaving 16 bases between the germline ends. This CDR3 comprises 15 residues. The germline V gene has CDR1 LGHNA and CDR2 YSLEER.

This sequence joins TRBV28 and TRBJ2-5, with TRBD2 matching over 7 bases. The end of the DNA fits TRBJ2-7 better, so the J call may be wrong. The CDR3 has 15 residues. The germline V gene encodes CDR1 MDHEN and CDR2 SYDVKM. This chain's CDR3 is CASRNAGAALYEQYF. The CDR3 bases are TGTGCCAGCAGGAATGCGGGAGCAGCCCTCTACGAGCAGTACTTC.

V gene TRBV12-3 or TRBV12-4 combines with J gene TRBJ2-5; 11 bases line up with TRBD1. The DNA end favors TRBJ2-7, so the J call may be wrong. The CDR3 contains 14 residues. The CDR3 reads CASRQWTGGNEQYF. The CDR3 coding sequence is TGTGCCAGCAGACAATGGACAGGGGGCAACGAGCAGTACTTC.

This sequence joins TRBV11-1 and TRBJ2-7, with 8 bases fitting TRBD2. Germline V gene lookup returns CDR1 SGHAT and CDR2 FQDESV (reference sequence). This CDR3 comprises 13 residues. The V segment lost 7 bases and the J segment 4 bases; nucleotides outside the gene matches: 6. CDR3 nucleotides: TGTGCCAGCATGGGGCGGGGGGTTTACGAGCAGTACTTC. Residues: CASMGRGVYEQYF.

The rearrangement uses TRBV29-1 and TRBJ2-1; the match to TRBD2 covers 12 bases. CDR3 length equals 17 residues. V shed 0 bases and J 6 bases; nucleotides not matched to a gene: 9. Germline-derived CDR1 and CDR2 are SQVTM and ANQGSEA. The CDR3 DNA is TGCAGCGTTGAAGAATTACTAGCGGGGGGCCCTGGCAATGAGCAGTTCTTC. Amino acids: CSVEELLAGGPGNEQFF.

This chain joins TRBV10-2 and TRBJ2-3; possibly TRBD1 for D (6 bases). From germline, CDR1 is WSHSY and CDR2 SAAADI. The CDR3 sequence is 15 residues long. Deletions cut 6 bases from V and 3 bases from J, with 16 bases between. The CDR3 DNA follows: TGCGCCAGCAGATCACACAGGGTTGGTACAGATACGCAGTATTTT. This gives the protein CASRSHRVGTDTQYF.

This clonotype was detected once. The rearrangement joins TRBV7-9 to TRBJ1-3, with D unresolved. The CDR3 is 15 amino acids. CDR1 and CDR2 (germline): SEHNR, FQNEAQ (reference sequence). Trimming took off 3 bases at V and 0 bases at J, with 9 bases between the two ends. The CDR3 sequence: CASSLGRASGNTIYF. The DNA of the CDR3 is TGTGCCAGCAGCTTGGGGAGGGCCTCTGGAAACACCATATATTTT.